This is a list of T cell receptor beta chains from one sample in a study of blood T cell repertoires in COVID-19. Sequenced by immunoSEQ multiplex PCR; TCRdb stores in-frame clones only, minus some. The repertoire holds under 200,000 clones, with 82% as singletons. Sequenced sample: peripheral blood. These TCRs come from a woman aged 60-75 years with COVID-19, enrolled during active disease. The CDR3 runs from the conserved cysteine through the conserved F or W. D genes are given only for firm matches. Size is omitted from some rows. Given values are once, few, many or a class for expanded clones.

D gene: TRBD1
V gene: TRBV6-5
clone size: NA
J gene: TRBJ1-1
CDR3 DNA: TGTGCCAGCAGCCCGGACAGGGGAAGAACTGAAGCTTTCTTT
CDR3 protein: CASSPDRGRTEAFF

D gene: NA
V gene: TRBV11-1
clone size: NA
J gene: TRBJ2-5
CDR3 DNA: TGTGCCAGCAGCGTAGGACAGCCCGACACAGAGACCCAGTACTTC
CDR3 protein: CASSVGQPDTETQYF

D gene: NA
V gene: TRBV6-1
clone size: few
J gene: TRBJ1-2
CDR3 DNA: TGTGCCAGCAGTGACAGGGCTAACTATGGCTACACCTTC
CDR3 protein: CASSDRANYGYTF

D gene: NA
V gene: TRBV19
clone size: NA
J gene: TRBJ1-4
CDR3 DNA: TGTGCCAGTAGACAGCAGGGAAAACTGTTTTTT
CDR3 protein: CASRQQGKLFF

D gene: NA
V gene: TRBV7-2
clone size: NA
J gene: TRBJ1-3
CDR3 DNA: TGTGCCAGCAGCCTGTCCCGCACCATATATTTT
CDR3 protein: CASSLSRTIYF

D gene: NA
V gene: TRBV3-1/TRBV3-2
clone size: NA
J gene: TRBJ1-4
CDR3 DNA: TGTGCCAGCAGCCAACCGGTGCGAGGTGAAAAACTGTTTTTT
CDR3 protein: CASSQPVRGEKLFF

D gene: TRBD1
V gene: TRBV29-1
clone size: NA
J gene: TRBJ1-5
CDR3 DNA: TGCAGCGTTAGGACAGGGAGGGATCAGCCCCAGCATTTT
CDR3 protein: CSVRTGRDQPQHF

D gene: TRBD1
V gene: TRBV27
clone size: NA
J gene: TRBJ1-1
CDR3 DNA: TGTGCCAGCAGTTTGGCAGGGGGCATGACTGAAGCTTTCTTT
CDR3 protein: CASSLAGGMTEAFF

D gene: TRBD1
V gene: TRBV28
clone size: few
J gene: TRBJ1-2
CDR3 DNA: TGTGCCAGCAGTTCCTCGGGACAGGGAAGAAATGGCTACACCTTC
CDR3 protein: CASSSSGQGRNGYTF

D gene: NA
V gene: TRBV3-1/TRBV3-2
clone size: NA
J gene: TRBJ1-4
CDR3 DNA: TGTGCCAGCAGCCAAGCCTCAGGAGGTGGTGAAAAACTGTTTTTT
CDR3 protein: CASSQASGGGEKLFF

D gene: NA
V gene: TRBV27
clone size: NA
J gene: TRBJ2-2
CDR3 DNA: TGTGCCAGCAGTTTCCTGAAGGGACTCGGGGAGCTGTTTTTT
CDR3 protein: CASSFLKGLGELFF

D gene: TRBD2
V gene: TRBV6-2/TRBV6-3
clone size: NA
J gene: TRBJ2-1
CDR3 DNA: TGTGCCAGCAGTTACTCTGCCCGGGCGGGAGGCTACAATGAGCAGTTCTTC
CDR3 protein: CASSYSARAGGYNEQFF

D gene: NA
V gene: TRBV16
clone size: few
J gene: TRBJ1-4
CDR3 DNA: TGTGCCAGCAGCCAATTCAGAATCCAGGGGAAGGGAAAACTGTTTTTT
CDR3 protein: CASSQFRIQGKGKLFF

D gene: TRBD2
V gene: TRBV3-1/TRBV3-2
clone size: NA
J gene: TRBJ2-3
CDR3 DNA: TGTGCCAGCAGCCGTAGCGGGCGCACAGATACGCAGTATTTT
CDR3 protein: CASSRSGRTDTQYF

D gene: NA
V gene: TRBV5-8
clone size: NA
J gene: TRBJ1-2
CDR3 DNA: TGTGCCAGCAGCATACTCAGGGGCGGCTATGGCTACACCTTC
CDR3 protein: CASSILRGGYGYTF

D gene: TRBD1
V gene: TRBV27
clone size: NA
J gene: TRBJ1-6
CDR3 DNA: TGTGCCAGCAGAAAGGAACCGGGACAGGGTCCCTTTCCGGGCAATTCACCCCTCCACTTT
CDR3 protein: CASRKEPGQGPFPGNSPLHF

D gene: NA
V gene: TRBV4-1
clone size: NA
J gene: TRBJ1-5
CDR3 DNA: TGCGCCAGCAGCCAAGACGGTACCGCCTATCAGCCCCAGCATTTT
CDR3 protein: CASSQDGTAYQPQHF

D gene: TRBD1
V gene: TRBV6-5
clone size: NA
J gene: TRBJ1-4
CDR3 DNA: TGTGCCAGCAGCCAGCCGGGACAGGGTAATGAAAAACTGTTTTTT
CDR3 protein: CASSQPGQGNEKLFF

D gene: TRBD1
V gene: TRBV29-1
clone size: few
J gene: TRBJ1-2
CDR3 DNA: TGCAGCGTCCTACAGGGGGAAGACTATGGCTACACCTTC
CDR3 protein: CSVLQGEDYGYTF

D gene: NA
V gene: TRBV7-9
clone size: NA
J gene: TRBJ1-3
CDR3 DNA: TGTGCCAGCAGCTTGGGTCAGGGAAAAAACACCATATATTTT
CDR3 protein: CASSLGQGKNTIYF

D gene: TRBD1
V gene: TRBV2
clone size: once
J gene: TRBJ2-1
CDR3 DNA: TGTGCCAGCATAAGGGACAGGGGTTACAATGAGCAGTTCTTC
CDR3 protein: CASIRDRGYNEQFF

D gene: NA
V gene: TRBV5-1
clone size: NA
J gene: TRBJ2-2
CDR3 DNA: TGCGCCAGCAGCTTGGACGGGGGCACCGGGGAGCTGTTTTTT
CDR3 protein: CASSLDGGTGELFF

D gene: NA
V gene: TRBV5-1
clone size: NA
J gene: TRBJ2-3
CDR3 DNA: TGCGCCAGCAGTCGTACTAGGGTTGAGACAGATACGCAGTATTTT
CDR3 protein: CASSRTRVETDTQYF

D gene: NA
V gene: TRBV18
clone size: NA
J gene: TRBJ1-1
CDR3 DNA: TGTGCCAGCTCACCCTCGACGGACATGAACACTGAAGCTTTCTTT
CDR3 protein: CASSPSTDMNTEAFF

D gene: NA
V gene: TRBV6-2/TRBV6-3
clone size: many
J gene: TRBJ1-3
CDR3 DNA: TGTGCCAGCAGTTACTCGGGGAGGGTTGCTGGAAACACCATATATTTT
CDR3 protein: CASSYSGRVAGNTIYF

D gene: TRBD1
V gene: TRBV2
clone size: few
J gene: TRBJ1-5
CDR3 DNA: TGTGCCAGCAGTGAGACAGGGTTGAGCAATCAGCCCCAGCATTTT
CDR3 protein: CASSETGLSNQPQHF

D gene: NA
V gene: TRBV27
clone size: NA
J gene: TRBJ2-1
CDR3 DNA: TGTGCCAGCAGTCCTGGCGGGGGCCTAATCTACAATGAGCAGTTCTTC
CDR3 protein: CASSPGGGLIYNEQFF

D gene: NA
V gene: TRBV4-3
clone size: many
J gene: TRBJ2-2
CDR3 DNA: TGCGCCAGCAGCCAAGGCCCGGTCACCGGGGAGCTGTTTTTT
CDR3 protein: CASSQGPVTGELFF

D gene: TRBD2
V gene: TRBV6-2/TRBV6-3
clone size: NA
J gene: TRBJ2-4
CDR3 DNA: TGTGCCAGCAGTGGGCTTGCAGCGGGAGTATTTAACATTCAGTACTTC
CDR3 protein: CASSGLAAGVFNIQYF

D gene: TRBD1
V gene: TRBV7-9
clone size: NA
J gene: TRBJ2-5
CDR3 DNA: TGTGCCAGCAGCTTGGGCGACAGGGGGCTCCAAGAGACCCAGTACTTC
CDR3 protein: CASSLGDRGLQETQYF

D gene: TRBD2
V gene: TRBV10-3
clone size: NA
J gene: TRBJ2-5
CDR3 DNA: TGTGCCATCAGTCGGTCGGTAGCGGGAGAGGGGGAGACCCAGTACTTC
CDR3 protein: CAISRSVAGEGETQYF

D gene: NA
V gene: TRBV9
clone size: few
J gene: TRBJ1-3
CDR3 DNA: TGTGCCAGCAGTTCCCTTCGGGACACCATATATTTT
CDR3 protein: CASSSLRDTIYF

D gene: NA
V gene: TRBV7-9
clone size: NA
J gene: TRBJ2-3
CDR3 DNA: TGTGCCAGCAGCCCGTGGGTGGGCCAAGGGCAGTATTTT
CDR3 protein: CASSPWVGQGQYF

D gene: TRBD2
V gene: TRBV28
clone size: NA
J gene: TRBJ2-7
CDR3 DNA: TGTGCCAGCACCTACTACCAGGGACTAGCGGGTGGCGAGCAGTACTTC
CDR3 protein: CASTYYQGLAGGEQYF

D gene: NA
V gene: TRBV6-1
clone size: once
J gene: TRBJ1-4
CDR3 DNA: TGTGCCAGCAGTGAGGAATGGGCCGAAAAACTGTTTTTT
CDR3 protein: CASSEEWAEKLFF

D gene: TRBD2
V gene: TRBV6-5
clone size: NA
J gene: TRBJ2-1
CDR3 DNA: TGTGCCAGCAAGGCCCCACTAGCGGGTGAAAGAGAGCAGTTCTTC
CDR3 protein: CASKAPLAGEREQFF

D gene: TRBD1
V gene: TRBV6-6
clone size: NA
J gene: TRBJ2-2
CDR3 DNA: TGTGCCAGCAGTCATTCCGGGACAGGCTCATCGTGGGGCACCGGGGAGCTGTTTTTT
CDR3 protein: CASSHSGTGSSWGTGELFF

D gene: NA
V gene: TRBV28
clone size: NA
J gene: TRBJ2-3
CDR3 DNA: TGTGCCAGCAGTTTAGAGGCTTATACGCAGTATTTT
CDR3 protein: CASSLEAYTQYF